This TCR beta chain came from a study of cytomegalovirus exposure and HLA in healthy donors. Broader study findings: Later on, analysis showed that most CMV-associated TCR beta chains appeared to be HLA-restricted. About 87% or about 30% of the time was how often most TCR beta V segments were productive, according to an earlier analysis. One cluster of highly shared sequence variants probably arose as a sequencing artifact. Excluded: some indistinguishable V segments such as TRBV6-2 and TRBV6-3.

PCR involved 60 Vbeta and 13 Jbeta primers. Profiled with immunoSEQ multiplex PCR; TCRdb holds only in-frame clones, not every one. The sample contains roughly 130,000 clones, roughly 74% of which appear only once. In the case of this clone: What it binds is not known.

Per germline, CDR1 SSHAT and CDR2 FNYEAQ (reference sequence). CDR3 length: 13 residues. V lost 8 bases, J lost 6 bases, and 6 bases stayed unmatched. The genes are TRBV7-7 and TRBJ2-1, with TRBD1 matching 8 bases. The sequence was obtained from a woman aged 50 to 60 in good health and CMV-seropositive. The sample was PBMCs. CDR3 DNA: TGTGCCAGCTCCCAGGGGGCGGTCAATGAGCAGTTCTTC. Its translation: CASSQGAVNEQFF.